This TCR beta chain was sequenced in a study of Graves' ophthalmopathy and Graves' hyperthyroidism. This clonotype has a count of ten or more. What it binds is unknown. RNA transcripts provided the template for amplifying TCR beta CDR3 regions. Investigators did first-round RT-PCR with HTBI primers, then second-round multiplex PCR. TCRdb fed the multiplex PCR reads into MiXCR, producing one record per CDR3 protein. The sample includes about 1.1 million distinct CDR3 sequences, 36% of them seen just once. Broader study findings: Sensitivity of approximately 88% and specificity of almost 83% were achieved when a 13-signature model separated ophthalmopathy from stable hyperthyroidism.

V was cut by 3 bases and J by 8 bases, with 13 bases left in between. This CDR3 comprises 13 residues. The sample taken for sequencing was peripheral blood or thyroid tissue (not recorded which). This receptor was taken from an adult man with Graves' hyperthyroidism. The gene calls are TRBV12-3 or TRBV12-4 and TRBJ1-2; D gene uncertain. CDR3 amino acids: CASSLDLRVGYTF. The CDR3 DNA follows: TGTGCCAGCAGTTTGGACCTTAGGGTAGGCTACACCTTC.